This T cell receptor beta chain was recovered during a study of cytomegalovirus exposure and HLA in healthy donors. This CDR3 spans 22 amino acids. Unmatched junction bases numbered 19, after V lost 5 bases and J lost 1 base. Germline CDR1 reads SGHTA; CDR2 reads FQGTGA. It was with 60 Vbeta and 13 Jbeta primers that the PCR ran. Assay used: immunoSEQ multiplex PCR; TCRdb lists only in-frame clones, some missing. Of approximately 120,000 clones listed, 70% to 80% are singletons. Sequenced material: PBMCs. The rearrangement joins TRBV7-3 to TRBJ2-4; TRBD2 agrees at 14 bases. The sequence was collected from a man aged 25-45 years in good health and CMV-seronegative. CDR3 nucleotides: TGTGCCAGCAGCCTGCAACTCTCCGGGACTAGCGGGGGTGACCTCGCCAAAAACATTCAGTACTTC. Translation gives CASSLQLSGTSGGDLAKNIQYF.